Listed here are 27 T cell receptor beta chains from one sample, sequenced in a study of beta chain features in type 1 diabetes. cDNA synthesis used the whole RNA isolate, giving expressed TCRB sequences. Profiling relied on immunoSEQ multiplex PCR, and the TCRdb table lists in-frame clones only, not all of them. This sample carries hundreds of thousands of clones, 13% to 15% of them seen once, and the ten largest clones take roughly 0.024%. The source material was naive CD4+ T cells from blood. The receptors were gathered from a woman aged 40 to 50 in good health.

The rearrangement joins TRBV4-1 to TRBJ2-1; 10 nucleotides align to TRBD2. CDR3 length equals 16 residues. Germline V gene sequence: CDR1 MGHRA, CDR2 YSYEKL. The V and J ends lost 5 bases and 0 bases, in that order; junction bases with no gene match: 4. The CDR3 region is CASSLGLADSYNEQFF. The CDR3 nucleotides are TGCGCCAGCAGCTTAGGACTAGCGGACTCCTACAATGAGCAGTTCTTC.

This clone has just a few counts. The chain recombines TRBV2 with TRBJ2-7; the D gene is possibly TRBD2 (6 bases). Trimming shortened V by 7 bases and J by 3 bases, and 7 bases separated the two germline ends. CDR1 and CDR2 (germline): SNHLY, FYNNEI. The CDR3 spans 11 residues. CDR3 amino acids: CASMEGYEQYF. The CDR3 DNA sequence: TGTGCCAGCATGGAGGGCTACGAGCAGTACTTC.

A few counts support this clone. The chain has TRBV7-2 and TRBJ2-5; 10 bases agree with TRBD2. Germline V gene sequence: CDR1 SGHTA, CDR2 FQGNSA. The CDR3 spans 16 residues. Unmatched junction bases numbered 4, after V lost 1 base and J lost 2 bases. This CDR3 reads CASSLGPSGGQETQYF. In DNA, the CDR3 is TGTGCCAGCAGCTTAGGCCCTAGCGGGGGTCAAGAGACCCAGTACTTC.

The chain employs TRBV9 and TRBJ1-3; D gene uncertain. V was clipped by 0 bases and J by 0 bases, with 10 bases between them. The germline V gene has CDR1 SGDLS and CDR2 YYNGEE. CDR3 length: 16 residues. CDR3 loop: CASSVAGQSSGNTIYF. CDR3 coding DNA: TGTGCCAGCAGCGTAGCTGGGCAGAGCTCTGGAAACACCATATATTTT.

CDR3 loop: CASSRPSSGANVLTF. The CDR3 DNA follows: TGTGCCAGCAGTCGTCCTAGCTCTGGGGCCAACGTCCTGACTTTC. V is TRBV6-5 and J is TRBJ2-6; D not resolved. The germline V and J ends were trimmed by 5 bases and 0 bases, with 8 bases remaining between them. Germline loops: CDR1 MNHEY, CDR2 SVGAGI. The CDR3 covers 15 residues.

This clone was seen just once. The V call is TRBV6-5, the J call TRBJ2-1; D is perhaps TRBD2 (5 bases). This CDR3 is 13 amino acids long. V lost 0 bases to trimming and J lost 14 bases, with 14 bases between them. Per the germline V gene, CDR1 is MNHEY and CDR2 is SVGAGI. CDR3 in DNA: TGTGCCAGCAGTTACTCGAGAGCGGAGCTAAAGTTCTTC. This codes for CASSYSRAELKFF.

This clone was counted a few times. The CDR3 spells CASSPTSGGSTDTQYF. The CDR3 DNA reads TGTGCCAGTAGCCCGACTAGCGGGGGGAGCACAGATACGCAGTATTTT. The V call is TRBV19, the J call TRBJ2-3, with TRBD2 matching 13 bases. Trimming removed 6 bases from V and 0 bases from J; junction bases left unmatched: 3. CDR3 length: 16 amino acids. Looked up from germline, CDR1 is LNHDA and CDR2 is SQIVND (reference sequence).

This sequence joins TRBV5-1 and TRBJ2-5; D gene ambiguous. Trimming took 4 bases from V and 4 from J, leaving 23 bases between them. CDR1 and CDR2 (germline): SGHRS, YFSETQ. This CDR3 is 17 amino acids long. CDR3 region: CASSLVEISVWAETQYF. The DNA of the CDR3 is TGCGCCAGCAGCCTGGTTGAAATATCCGTATGGGCAGAGACCCAGTACTTC.

This chain uses TRBV11-2 with TRBJ1-1, with 7 nucleotides matching TRBD1. Trimming cost V 1 base and J 1 base; bases outside gene matches: 9. This CDR3 has 17 amino acids. CDR1 and CDR2 from the germline V gene are SGHAT and FQNNGV. CDR3 coding DNA: TGTGCCAGCAGCTTAGCCAGGACAGGCCTACCGAACACTGAAGCTTTCTTT. Amino acids: CASSLARTGLPNTEAFF.

This clone was picked up a small number of times. The rearrangement joins TRBV2 to TRBJ2-2; TRBD1 matches at 11 bases. This CDR3 has 15 residues. The J segment lost 4 bases and the V segment lost 6 bases, leaving 4 bases of the junction unmatched. Germline V gene data show CDR1 as SNHLY and CDR2 as FYNNEI. CDR3: CASRVDRGRTGELFF. The CDR3 DNA follows: TGTGCCAGCAGGGTGGACAGGGGGCGCACCGGGGAGCTGTTTTTT.

This clone was counted between two and nine times. The sample carries other DNA sequences with the same CDR3. This chain joins TRBV5-4 and TRBJ1-5, with a weak D call TRBD1 (5 bases). V shed 2 bases and J shed 0 bases, with 6 bases lying between them. The CDR3 runs to 14 residues. The germline gives CDR1 SGHNT, CDR2 YYREEE (reference sequence). The CDR3: CASSLDSSNQPQHF. In nucleotides, the CDR3 is TGTGCCAGCAGCTTAGACAGTAGCAATCAGCCCCAGCATTTT.

The chain has TRBV5-1 and TRBJ2-7; a possible D gene is TRBD2 (6 bases). CDR1 and CDR2 from the germline V gene are SGHRS and YFSETQ. Trimming shortened V by 4 bases and J by 7 bases, and 9 bases separated the two germline ends. The CDR3 loop spans 11 amino acids. For the CDR3, the DNA is TGCGCCAGCAGCAGGGACTTTGAGCAGTACTTC. Translated, it gives CASSRDFEQYF.

This clone was counted a few times. The chain employs TRBV13 and TRBJ1-5, with 11 bases identical to TRBD1. The CDR3 is 18 residues long. Looked up from germline, CDR1 is PRHDT and CDR2 is FYEKMQ (reference sequence). With V trimmed by 2 bases and J by 4 bases, 10 bases remained unmatched. DNA of the CDR3: TGTGCCAGCAGCTTAAGGGGCCCCGGGACAGGGGGAAATCAGCCCCAGCATTTT. It translates to CASSLRGPGTGGNQPQHF.

This chain joins TRBV5-1 and TRBJ2-1; 9 positions agree with TRBD2. Germline V gene lookup returns CDR1 SGHRS and CDR2 YFSETQ. Trimming took 0 bases from V and 0 from J; bases not matched to a gene: 13. This CDR3 spans 20 amino acids. The CDR3 sequence is CASSLGGNQRGVTSYNEQFF. The DNA for the CDR3 is TGCGCCAGCAGCTTGGGCGGGAATCAGCGGGGGGTAACCTCCTACAATGAGCAGTTCTTC.

This clone was counted a few times. The chain combines TRBV15 with TRBJ2-7, with a weak D call TRBD2 (5 bases). The CDR3 is 15 amino acids. V was shortened by 4 bases and J by 3 bases, with 16 bases between the two germline ends. From germline, CDR1 is LNHNV and CDR2 YYDKDF (reference sequence). The DNA of the CDR3 is TGTGCCACCAGCATACCCGGCGGGCGGAACTACGAGCAGTACTTC. This translates into CATSIPGGRNYEQYF.

The chain combines TRBV18 with TRBJ1-1, with D unresolved. Trimming left V 6 bases short and J 4 bases short, with 15 bases between. The germline gives CDR1 KGHSH, CDR2 LQKENI. CDR3 length equals 14 residues. CDR3 loop: CASSVAEEATEAFF. The CDR3 DNA reads TGTGCCAGCTCGGTGGCAGAGGAGGCCACTGAAGCTTTCTTT.

On this clone itself: One end of the junction is discordant with germline, which a read error may explain. In the same sample, other DNA sequences code for this CDR3. The chain links TRBV7-9 to TRBJ2-5, with a possible D match to TRBD1 (5 bases). Germline CDR1 and CDR2: SEHNR and FQNEAQ (reference sequence). There are 14 residues in the CDR3. The CDR3 sequence: CASRTGEYQETQYF. As DNA, the CDR3 is TGTGCCAGCCGTACAGGAGAGTACCAAGAGACCCAATACTTC.

This clone was detected ten times or more. J is TRBJ1-6 and V is TRBV15, with 8 bases fitting TRBD1. With V trimmed by 3 bases and J by 6 bases, 4 bases remained unmatched. Germline values: CDR1 LNHNV, CDR2 YYDKDF (reference sequence). The CDR3 extends over 15 amino acids. This CDR3 reads CATSSLTGANSPLHF. The CDR3 bases are TGTGCCACCAGCAGTTTGACAGGGGCTAATTCACCCCTCCACTTT.

CDR3 sequence reads: CASSESAGLLDGYTF. The CDR3 nucleotides read TGTGCCAGCAGTGAAAGTGCCGGTCTACTGGATGGCTACACCTTC. The chain is built from TRBV2 and TRBJ1-2; D is ambiguous. There are 15 residues in the CDR3. The germline V and J ends were trimmed by 2 bases and 6 bases, with 16 bases remaining between them. Germline CDR1 is SNHLY and CDR2 is FYNNEI.

The chain employs TRBV5-1 and TRBJ1-6; no reliable D call. The CDR3 loop spans 14 amino acids. The V and J ends lost 6 bases and 8 bases respectively, with 15 bases between them. The germline V gene encodes CDR1 SGHRS and CDR2 YFSETQ. CDR3 sequence reads: CASTEQFGDSPLHF. The CDR3 DNA reads TGCGCCAGCACGGAACAGTTCGGGGATTCACCCCTCCACTTT.

This clone was seen a handful of times. The chain employs TRBV2 and TRBJ2-5; TRBD2 is a possible D gene (6 bases). The CDR3 spans 14 residues. V was cut by 4 bases and J by 3 bases, with 12 bases left in between. CDR1 SNHLY and CDR2 FYNNEI come from the germline V gene. CDR3 protein: CASSGVRGEETQYF. The CDR3, as DNA: TGTGCCAGCAGTGGGGTACGCGGGGAAGAGACCCAGTACTTC.

This clone has a handful of counts. J is TRBJ2-1 and V is TRBV5-1, with 9 bases matching TRBD2. The CDR3 extends over 15 amino acids. Germline V gives CDR1 SGHRS, CDR2 YFSETQ. V was clipped by 1 base and J by 6 bases; unmatched bases: 5. CDR3 coding DNA: TGCGCCAGCAGCTTGCAAGCGGGGGGCCTCAATGAGCAGTTCTTC. Protein: CASSLQAGGLNEQFF. Complete variable domain (other parts from reference TRBV5-1 and TRBJ2-1): KAGVTQTPRYLIKTRGQQVTLSCSPISGHRSVSWYQQTPGQGLQFLFEYFSETQRNKGNFPGRFSGRQFSNSRSEMNVSTLELGDSALYLCASSLQAGGLNEQFFGPGTRLTVL.

This clone has only a few counts. Germline and junction disagree at one end, which may indicate a read error. V usage is TRBV10-3 and J usage is TRBJ2-7, with 9 bases identical to TRBD1. The CDR3 spans 13 residues. Germline assignment: CDR1 ENHRY and CDR2 SYGVKD. This CDR3 reads CAISGTGSSEQYF. The CDR3 region has the DNA TGTGCCATCAGCGGGACAGGGTCCTCCGAGCAGTACTTC.

This chain uses TRBV7-8 with TRBJ1-2; a possible D gene is TRBD1 (6 bases). Trimming cost V 2 bases and J 4 bases, with 14 bases left between them. The length of the CDR3 is 15 residues. CDR1 and CDR2 from the germline V gene are SGHVS and FQNEAQ. The CDR3, as DNA: TGTGCCAGCAGCTTATCGGACAGACCAACCTATGGCTACACCTTC. Encoded protein: CASSLSDRPTYGYTF. Together with reference TRBV7-8 and TRBJ1-2, the CDR3 gives the full variable domain: GAGVSQSPRYKVAKRGQDVALRCDPISGHVSLFWYQQALGQGPEFLTYFQNEAQLDKSGLPSDRFFAERPEGSVSTLKIQRTQQEDSAVYLCASSLSDRPTYGYTFGSGTRLTVV.

This clone has just a few counts. The rearrangement joins TRBV29-1 to TRBJ2-7, with TRBD2 as a possible D gene (6 bases). The ends were cut back, 6 bases at V and 0 bases at J, with 21 bases in the middle. This CDR3 has 16 amino acids. The V gene's germline CDR1 is SQVTM and CDR2 ANQGSEA. This CDR3 is CSVVRGSHPYSYEQYF. In nucleotides, the CDR3 is TGCAGCGTCGTCCGGGGGTCCCACCCCTACTCCTACGAGCAGTACTTC.

The DNA of the CDR3 is TGTGCCAGCAGCGGATCCCCGGGAGATACGCAGTATTTT. It specifies CASSGSPGDTQYF. The rearrangement uses TRBV9 and TRBJ2-3; D is undetermined. Trimming removed 3 bases from V and 5 bases from J, with 10 bases in between. The CDR3 runs to 13 residues. The germline V gene has CDR1 SGDLS and CDR2 YYNGEE.

The J gene is TRBJ2-7, the V gene TRBV7-6; 7 nucleotides line up with TRBD1. The junction had 7 bases not matched to a gene; V was cut back by 1 base and J by 4 bases. Germline V CDR1 and CDR2: SGHVS, FNYEAQ. The CDR3 sequence is 15 residues long. The DNA of the CDR3 is TGTGCCAGCAGCTTAGACAGGGGCTCGGTGTACGAGCAGTACTTC. Amino acid sequence: CASSLDRGSVYEQYF.